This TCR beta chain was recorded in a study of T cells in Graves' hyperthyroidism and ophthalmopathy. Study-wide findings and caveats: Blood also held most thyroid clonotypes expanded beyond 0.001.

Amplification yielded TCR beta CDR3 regions, with RNA transcripts as the source. TCR CDR3 regions were first amplified by RT-PCR with HTBI primers. TCRdb itself ran the multiplex PCR reads through MiXCR, one entry per CDR3 protein. The sample lists a few hundred thousand distinct CDR3 sequences, around 15% seen once, with roughly 3.3% in the top ten. This clonotype came up many times. Its antigen is unidentified. In germline, CDR1 is SEHNR, CDR2 FQNEAQ (reference sequence). The CDR3 is 16 residues long. The junction had 9 bases not matched to a gene; V was cut back by 5 bases and J by 3 bases. The sample taken for sequencing was blood. The source of this sequence is a woman in her thirties or forties with Graves' ophthalmopathy. The chain joins TRBV7-9 to TRBJ2-1, with 8 bases lining up with TRBD2. Here the CDR3 reads CASSDPGLEIYNEQFF. The CDR3 DNA follows: TGTGCCAGCAGCGACCCGGGACTAGAAATCTACAATGAGCAGTTCTTC.